This T cell receptor beta chain is drawn from a study of Graves' ophthalmopathy and Graves' hyperthyroidism. CDR3 size: 13 residues. V lost 4 bases to trimming and J lost 6 bases, with 11 bases between them. The germline V gene has CDR1 SGDLS and CDR2 YYNGEE. The sequenced template was RNA, covering the TCR beta CDR3 region. Investigators did first-round RT-PCR with HTBI primers, then second-round multiplex PCR. In TCRdb, the multiplex PCR reads were re-called with MiXCR into one record per CDR3 protein. In the table there are over 650,000 distinct CDR3 sequences, over 40% of which are singletons. The gene calls are TRBV9 and TRBJ1-5, with D unclear. Sequencing was carried out using peripheral blood. This TCR derives from an adult man with Graves' ophthalmopathy. This chain's CDR3 is CASSREPGQPQHF. CDR3 sequence (DNA): TGTGCCAGCAGCAGGGAGCCGGGTCAGCCCCAGCATTTT.